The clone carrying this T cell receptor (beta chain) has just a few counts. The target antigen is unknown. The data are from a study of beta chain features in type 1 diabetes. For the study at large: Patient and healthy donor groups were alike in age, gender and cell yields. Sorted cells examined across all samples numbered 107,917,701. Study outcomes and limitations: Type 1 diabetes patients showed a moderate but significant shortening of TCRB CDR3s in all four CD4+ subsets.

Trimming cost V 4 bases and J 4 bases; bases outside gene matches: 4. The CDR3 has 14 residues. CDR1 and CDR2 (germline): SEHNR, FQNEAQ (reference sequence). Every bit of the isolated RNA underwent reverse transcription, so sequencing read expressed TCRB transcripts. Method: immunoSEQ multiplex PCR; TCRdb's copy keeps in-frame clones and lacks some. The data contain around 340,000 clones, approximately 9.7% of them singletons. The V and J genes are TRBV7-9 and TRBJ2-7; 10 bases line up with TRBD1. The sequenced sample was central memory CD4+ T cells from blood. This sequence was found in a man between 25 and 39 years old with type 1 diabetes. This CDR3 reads CASSSDRGTYEQYF. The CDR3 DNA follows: TGTGCCAGCAGCTCGGACAGGGGGACGTACGAGCAGTACTTC.